The 28 T cell receptor beta chains below come from one sample, sequenced in a study of PD-1 blockade in classical Hodgkin lymphoma. Here immunoSEQ multiplex PCR was the method, and the copy in TCRdb shows in-frame clones only, minus some. Counted here are tens of thousands of clones, 76% occurring once; the ten biggest clones make up approximately 15%. Each and every patient relapsed after autologous stem cell transplantation, and patients got differing brentuximab vedotin exposure. The sequencing here drew on peripheral blood mononuclear cells (PBMCs), taken before the second cycle of nivolumab. All receptors come from a human donor with classical Hodgkin lymphoma.

In its sample, this clone was seen once. V is TRBV6-6 and J is TRBJ2-1; D unresolved. Germline V CDR1 and CDR2: MNHNY, SVGAGI (reference sequence). CDR3 size: 11 residues. The ends were cut back, 2 bases at V and 9 bases at J, with 5 bases in the middle. CDR3 in DNA: TGTGCCAGCAGTTACCTAGGTGAGCAGTTCTTC. It codes for CASSYLGEQFF.

The rearrangement uses TRBV2 and TRBJ2-5; TRBD1 is a possible D gene (6 bases). CDR1 is SNHLY, CDR2 FYNNEI, per germline. V was cut by 10 bases and J by 2 bases, with 11 bases left in between. This CDR3 has 12 residues. DNA of the CDR3: TGTGCCACCTCCGGGACACAAGAGACCCAGTACTTC. Amino acids: CATSGTQETQYF.

This chain connects TRBV7-8 to TRBJ1-6; 12 bases fit TRBD1. After removal of 4 bases from V and 7 bases from J, the junction contained 14 bases not matched to a gene. The CDR3 has 19 residues. Germline values: CDR1 SGHVS, CDR2 FQNEAQ. CDR3 in amino acids: CASSSLTGTGGAGNSPLHF. CDR3 in DNA: TGTGCCAGCAGCTCCCTAACCGGGACAGGGGGCGCGGGGAATTCACCCCTCCACTTT. Full variable domain (rest looked up from reference TRBV7-8 and TRBJ1-6): GAGVSQSPRYKVAKRGQDVALRCDPISGHVSLFWYQQALGQGPEFLTYFQNEAQLDKSGLPSDRFFAERPEGSVSTLKIQRTQQEDSAVYLCASSSLTGTGGAGNSPLHFGNGTRLTVT.

The V call is TRBV19, the J call TRBJ2-7; D gene uncertain. The germline V gene encodes CDR1 LNHDA and CDR2 SQIVND (reference sequence). Trimming shortened V by 3 bases and J by 5 bases, and 14 bases separated the two germline ends. This CDR3 region has 14 residues. The CDR3 here is CASSMHESKNEQYF. CDR3 in DNA: TGTGCCAGTAGTATGCACGAAAGCAAAAACGAGCAGTACTTC.

The CDR3 here is CASSSRDRNYGYTF. CDR3 sequence (DNA): TGTGCCAGCAGTAGCCGGGACAGGAACTATGGCTACACCTTC. The J gene is TRBJ1-2, the V gene TRBV6-6; 8 bases fit TRBD1. With 5 bases clipped from V and 2 bases from J, the junction kept 4 bases outside the gene matches. The CDR3 runs to 14 residues. CDR1 MNHNY and CDR2 SVGAGI come from the germline V gene (reference sequence).

The chain carries TRBV6-6 and TRBJ1-3, with D perhaps TRBD1 (5 bases). There are 11 residues in the CDR3. Germline V gene lookup returns CDR1 MNHNY and CDR2 SVGAGI (reference sequence). V was pared by 10 bases and J by 3 bases, with 7 bases between. The CDR3 coding sequence is TGTGCCACAAGGGGTGGAAACACCATATATTTT. Amino acids: CATRGGNTIYF.

The J gene is TRBJ2-6, the V gene TRBV11-3; 8 nucleotides line up with TRBD1. V shed 5 bases, J shed 3 bases, and the junction held 0 bases outside the gene matches. The CDR3 runs 14 residues. From germline, CDR1 is SGHNT and CDR2 YENEEA. The CDR3 spells CASSDRGGANVLTF. The CDR3 DNA sequence: TGTGCCAGCAGCGACAGGGGTGGGGCCAACGTCCTGACTTTC.

In DNA, the CDR3 is TGCGCCAGCAGCTCGGGACTAGCGGGGGGGAACAATGAGCAGTTCTTC. Its translation: CASSSGLAGGNNEQFF. This sequence joins TRBV5-1 and TRBJ2-1; 16 bases line up with TRBD2. The trim removed 3 bases at V and 5 bases at J, leaving 2 bases unmatched. CDR3 length: 16 residues. CDR1 is SGHRS, CDR2 YFSETQ, per germline. The whole variable domain, remainder taken from reference TRBV5-1 and TRBJ2-1, is KAGVTQTPRYLIKTRGQQVTLSCSPISGHRSVSWYQQTPGQGLQFLFEYFSETQRNKGNFPGRFSGRQFSNSRSEMNVSTLELGDSALYLCASSSGLAGGNNEQFFGPGTRLTVL.

V and J are TRBV7-6 and TRBJ1-2, with D perhaps TRBD1 (5 bases). Trimming cost V 4 bases and J 7 bases, with 10 bases left between them. From germline, CDR1 is SGHVS and CDR2 FNYEAQ. CDR3 length: 12 residues. In DNA, the CDR3 is TGTGCCAGCAGCTCGGGACGGCCTGGCTACACCTTC. Protein: CASSSGRPGYTF. Full variable domain (outside the CDR3, taken from reference TRBV7-6 and TRBJ1-2): GAGVSQSPRYKVTKRGQDVALRCDPISGHVSLYWYRQALGQGPEFLTYFNYEAQQDKSGLPNDRFSAERPEGSISTLTIQRTEQRDSAMYRCASSSGRPGYTFGSGTRLTVV.

The chain recombines TRBV5-4 with TRBJ2-4; D is perhaps TRBD1 or TRBD2 (6 bases each). Looked up from germline, CDR1 is SGHNT and CDR2 is YYREEE (reference sequence). The CDR3 contains 20 residues. The V gene lost 1 base and the J gene lost 3 bases, with 26 bases spanning the gap. As DNA, the CDR3 is TGTGCCAGCAGCTTGAGCCTCGGGGGCCTTGACCAAAGGGACAAAAACATTCAGTACTTC. Its translation: CASSLSLGGLDQRDKNIQYF.

The chain couples TRBV6-6 to TRBJ2-1, with TRBD1 as a possible D gene (5 bases). CDR1 and CDR2 from the germline V gene are MNHNY and SVGAGI (reference sequence). The V and J ends lost 10 bases and 9 bases respectively, with 16 bases between them. CDR3 length: 12 residues. Written as DNA, the CDR3 is TGTGCCACCCTGTCAGGGTACGGTGAGCAGTTCTTC. Protein product: CATLSGYGEQFF.

This clone was observed once. The gene calls are TRBV4-2 and TRBJ2-3; 11 bases line up with TRBD2. V trimming: 4 bases; J trimming: 6 bases; junction bases outside the gene matches: 6. The germline V gene encodes CDR1 LGHNA and CDR2 YNFKEQ. There are 15 residues in the CDR3. For the CDR3, the DNA is TGTGCCAGCAGCCGGACTAGCGGGCTCGGGGATACGCAGTATTTT. Its protein product is CASSRTSGLGDTQYF.

This clone was observed a handful of times. The chain employs TRBV9 and TRBJ2-1, with 10 bases identical to TRBD1. V lost 3 bases and J lost 3; bases outside the gene matches: 3. The CDR3 contains 15 residues. The germline gives CDR1 SGDLS, CDR2 YYNGEE. CDR3 nucleotide sequence: TGTGCCAGCAGCGAGGGACAGGGGTTCTACAATGAGCAGTTCTTC. It translates to CASSEGQGFYNEQFF. Based on the CDR3 plus reference TRBV9 and TRBJ2-1, the full variable domain is DSGVTQTPKHLITATGQRVTLRCSPRSGDLSVYWYQQSLDQGLQFLIQYYNGEERAKGNILERFSAQQFPDLHSELNLSSLELGDSALYFCASSEGQGFYNEQFFGPGTRLTVL.

The chain links TRBV6-1 to TRBJ2-1; 9 bases align to TRBD2. CDR1 and CDR2 (germline): MNHNS, SASEGT. J gave up 10 bases and V 2 bases, and 6 bases lay outside the gene matches. This CDR3 has 14 amino acids. The CDR3 region has the DNA TGTGCCAGCAGTGAATGGCGGGGGGGCCACGAGCAGTTCTTC. It specifies CASSEWRGGHEQFF.

The chain couples TRBV7-9 to TRBJ2-3; TRBD2 might be the D (6 bases). This CDR3 is 16 amino acids long. The ends were cut back, 1 base at V and 2 bases at J, with 13 bases in the middle. Germline CDR1 reads SEHNR; CDR2 reads FQNEAQ (reference sequence). The CDR3 DNA reads as TGTGCCAGCAGCTTAGTGCGGGGTAGCCCCACAGATACGCAGTATTTT. This sequence encodes CASSLVRGSPTDTQYF.

This clone has a single count. The chain joins TRBV5-1 to TRBJ2-3; 7 bases map to TRBD2. Unmatched junction bases numbered 4, after V lost 3 bases and J lost 3 bases. The CDR3 extends over 14 amino acids. Germline lookup yields CDR1 SGHRS and CDR2 YFSETQ. CDR3 nucleotides: TGCGCCAGCAGCTCCGGACTAGAGACAGATACGCAGTATTTT. Translating gives CASSSGLETDTQYF.

This chain links TRBV7-7 with TRBJ2-2; D possibly matches TRBD1 or TRBD2 (6 bases each). This CDR3 has 13 residues. Germline V gene sequence: CDR1 SSHAT, CDR2 FNYEAQ (reference sequence). Trimming stripped 1 base from V and 8 bases from J, with 8 bases between. The CDR3 spells CASSLGGAGELFF. In nucleotides, the CDR3 is TGTGCCAGCAGCTTAGGGGGGGCAGGGGAGCTGTTTTTT.

J is TRBJ1-2 and V is TRBV6-7; tentatively, D is TRBD1 (6 bases). TRBV6-7 is recorded as an ORF, its role being uncertain. The CDR3 extends over 16 amino acids. Trimming removed 2 bases from V and 0 bases from J, with 13 bases in between. This CDR3 is CASSYLRTVANYGYTF. As DNA, the CDR3 is TGTGCCAGCAGTTACCTGAGGACAGTCGCTAACTATGGCTACACCTTC.

The chain employs TRBV9 and TRBJ2-4; 10 bases map to TRBD2. The length of the CDR3 is 19 residues. Trimming took 10 bases from V and 0 from J; bases not matched to a gene: 19. CDR1 is SGDLS and CDR2 is YYNGEE in the germline V gene. As DNA, the CDR3 is TGTGCCGCCCACCCCCTAGCGGGGGCCCCGGGAGGAGCCAAAAACATTCAGTACTTC. Amino acids: CAAHPLAGAPGGAKNIQYF. The complete variable domain, with remaining parts taken from reference TRBV9 and TRBJ2-4, reads DSGVTQTPKHLITATGQRVTLRCSPRSGDLSVYWYQQSLDQGLQFLIQYYNGEERAKGNILERFSAQQFPDLHSELNLSSLELGDSALYFCAAHPLAGAPGGAKNIQYFGAGTRLSVL.

The chain carries TRBV5-1 and TRBJ2-2; D remains ambiguous. Germline loops: CDR1 SGHRS, CDR2 YFSETQ. The CDR3 is made up of 15 amino acids. The ends were cut back, 0 bases at V and 4 bases at J, with 10 bases in the middle. CDR3 sequence (DNA): TGCGCCAGCAGCTTGGAGGCAGGAGCCACCGGGGAGCTGTTTTTT. Translation: CASSLEAGATGELFF.

The rearrangement joins TRBV11-2 to TRBJ1-6, with D perhaps matching TRBD1 (5 bases). The germline V gene encodes CDR1 SGHAT and CDR2 FQNNGV. CDR3 length: 16 amino acids. Trimming shortened V by 1 base and J by 3 bases, and 10 bases separated the two germline ends. The CDR3 sequence: CASSLGGAFYNSPLHF. In nucleotides, the CDR3 is TGTGCCAGCAGCTTAGGGGGCGCCTTCTATAATTCACCCCTCCACTTT.

The chain is built from TRBV9 and TRBJ2-3; perhaps TRBD2 as D (6 bases). The CDR3 is 13 residues long. V was clipped by 2 bases and J by 5 bases, with 9 bases between them. The germline gives CDR1 SGDLS, CDR2 YYNGEE. CDR3 bases: TGTGCCAGCAGCGTTTTGGGAGGAGATACGCAGTATTTT. Residues: CASSVLGGDTQYF.

This clone was seen just once. V and J are TRBV14 and TRBJ1-2; D remains unclear. The V end was cut by 4 bases, the J end by 8 bases, with 17 bases between. The CDR3 is 14 amino acids. Germline V CDR1 and CDR2: SGHDN, FVKESK. The CDR3 DNA reads as TGTGCCAGCAGCCCGAGCAGCTGGGGAACAGGCTACACCTTC. The encoded protein is CASSPSSWGTGYTF.

The chain combines TRBV7-2 with TRBJ2-3; 7 bases align to TRBD1. Germline CDR1 is SGHTA and CDR2 is FQGNSA. V shed 5 bases and J 2 bases; nucleotides not matched to a gene: 7. The CDR3 spans 15 residues. The CDR3 reads CASSPRDRATDTQYF. The DNA of the CDR3 is TGTGCCAGCAGCCCCCGAGACAGGGCCACAGATACGCAGTATTTT.

The V gene is TRBV5-6, the J gene TRBJ2-3; the D is unclear. The ends were cut back, 4 bases at V and 3 bases at J, with 12 bases in the middle. The CDR3 runs 14 residues. CDR1 and CDR2 from the germline V gene are SGHDT and YYEEEE. The CDR3 bases are TGTGCCAGCAGCCCTACTTGGGAAACAGATACGCAGTATTTT. Residues: CASSPTWETDTQYF.

The chain recombines TRBV7-2 with TRBJ1-5; perhaps TRBD1 as D (5 bases). The CDR3 is 12 amino acids. The germline CDR1 and CDR2 sequences are SGHTA and FQGNSA. V was shortened by 1 base and J by 8 bases, with 6 bases between the two germline ends. CDR3 amino acids: CASSLGGEPQHF. CDR3 sequence (DNA): TGTGCCAGCAGCTTAGGAGGGGAGCCCCAGCATTTT.

A remark on this clone: This specimen includes other DNA sequences encoding the same CDR3. This chain links TRBV7-2 with TRBJ2-7, with a possible D match to TRBD2 (6 bases). The CDR3 loop spans 13 amino acids. V was shortened by 5 bases and J by 2 bases, with 10 bases between the two germline ends. Germline V gene lookup returns CDR1 SGHTA and CDR2 FQGNSA. CDR3 coding DNA: TGTGCCAGCAGCCGCGGGGACCCCTACGAGCAGTACTTC. Protein: CASSRGDPYEQYF.

The gene calls are TRBV5-6 and TRBJ2-4; D not resolved. V lost 2 bases and J 7 bases, leaving 19 bases between the germline ends. This CDR3 has 16 residues. Germline V gene data show CDR1 as SGHDT and CDR2 as YYEEEE. In DNA form, the CDR3 reads TGTGCCAGCAGCTTATGGGGTCGGCAGTCCCTTAACATTCAGTACTTC. As protein: CASSLWGRQSLNIQYF.